This T cell receptor (beta chain) stems from a study of blood T cell repertoires in COVID-19. In the study overall: The samples span acute and convalescent COVID-19 from the United States, Italy and Spain. Sources were T cells, B-cell-depleted T cells, or PBMCs; the material itself was cDNA or gDNA.

The germline V gene has CDR1 SNHLY and CDR2 FYNNEI. The germline V and J ends were trimmed by 0 bases and 0 bases, with 6 bases remaining between them. The length of the CDR3 is 15 residues. Per the original data handling: Cell counts per sample came from amplifying reference gene primers. Sequenced by immunoSEQ multiplex PCR; TCRdb stores in-frame clones only, minus some. The DNA was the basis for D and trimming; V, J and clone size are from that table. The data show tens of thousands of clones, with about 70% seen just once and about 9% held by the top ten. The TCR sequence derives from a woman in her 70s with acute or convalescent COVID-19. Source material: peripheral blood. The gene calls are TRBV2 and TRBJ1-5; D gene unclear. Here the CDR3 DNA reads TGTGCCAGCAGTGAAGCGCGGGGTAGCAATCAGCCCCAGCATTTT. Amino acid sequence: CASSEARGSNQPQHF.